A selection of T cell receptor beta chains follows, all from one sample in a study of blood T cells in healthy people across ages. MiXCR, run by TCRdb on the 5' RACE reads, gives a single entry per CDR3 protein. This sample yields some 1.4 million distinct CDR3 sequences, of which roughly 40% are seen a single time; roughly 7.7% belongs to the top ten. The sample comprised blood. Receptors were obtained from a woman younger than 30 in good health. Each CDR3 is given with its conserved first and last residue. The order of the fields is V gene, clone size, CDR3 length, D gene, CDR3 protein. D genes are given only for firm matches. Size is omitted from some rows. Given values are once, few, many or a class for expanded clones.

V gene: TRBV7-2; clone size: -; CDR3 length: 17; D gene: TRBD2; CDR3 protein: CASSSFWTSGRTDTQYF
V gene: TRBV4-2; clone size: -; CDR3 length: 15; D gene: -; CDR3 protein: CASSQGIGGEYEQYF
V gene: TRBV7-9; clone size: -; CDR3 length: 13; D gene: -; CDR3 protein: CASSVKGGETQYF
V gene: TRBV18; clone size: few; CDR3 length: 14; D gene: -; CDR3 protein: CASSPPTLTDTQYF
V gene: TRBV3-1; clone size: -; CDR3 length: 15; D gene: TRBD2; CDR3 protein: CTSSQGSGTLLGQYF
V gene: TRBV27; clone size: -; CDR3 length: 16; D gene: TRBD1; CDR3 protein: CASSPQSARGPYEQYF
V gene: TRBV5-8; clone size: -; CDR3 length: 15; D gene: -; CDR3 protein: CASSIGRRTNYGYTF
V gene: TRBV9; clone size: few; CDR3 length: 15; D gene: -; CDR3 protein: CASSDGHLHTDTQYF
V gene: TRBV5-1; clone size: few; CDR3 length: 15; D gene: TRBD2; CDR3 protein: CASSLASGKTGELFF
V gene: TRBV6-8; clone size: -; CDR3 length: 19; D gene: TRBD2; CDR3 protein: CASSYSRLAGGQGTDTQYF
V gene: TRBV20-1; clone size: -; CDR3 length: 13; D gene: -; CDR3 protein: CSARATRDGELFF
V gene: TRBV27; clone size: -; CDR3 length: 15; D gene: TRBD2; CDR3 protein: CASSPLAGGTNEQYF
V gene: TRBV13; clone size: few; CDR3 length: 14; D gene: -; CDR3 protein: CASSLSRGADEQYF
V gene: TRBV7-9; clone size: few; CDR3 length: 15; D gene: -; CDR3 protein: CASSLGWANAYEQYF
V gene: TRBV5-1; clone size: -; CDR3 length: 17; D gene: TRBD2; CDR3 protein: CASKSLGLADSTDTQYF
V gene: TRBV9; clone size: -; CDR3 length: 16; D gene: -; CDR3 protein: CASSVGEARKTTEAFF
V gene: TRBV7-9; clone size: -; CDR3 length: 16; D gene: TRBD2; CDR3 protein: CASSLMSSGDQETQYF
V gene: TRBV30; clone size: -; CDR3 length: 13; D gene: TRBD1; CDR3 protein: CAWGTGLNTEAFF
V gene: TRBV25-1; clone size: -; CDR3 length: 16; D gene: -; CDR3 protein: CASSERPIDRPVEAFF
V gene: TRBV3-1; clone size: few; CDR3 length: 18; D gene: TRBD2; CDR3 protein: CASSQLTSGRNSKNIQYF
V gene: TRBV20-1; clone size: few; CDR3 length: 13; D gene: -; CDR3 protein: CSALPHFNQPQHF
V gene: TRBV29-1; clone size: -; CDR3 length: 15; D gene: TRBD2; CDR3 protein: CSVKYTSGSGHEQFF
V gene: TRBV5-6; clone size: -; CDR3 length: 14; D gene: -; CDR3 protein: CASSPYDLGNEQYF
V gene: TRBV18; clone size: -; CDR3 length: 16; D gene: -; CDR3 protein: CASSPPAIGTTGELFF
V gene: TRBV3-1; clone size: -; CDR3 length: 15; D gene: -; CDR3 protein: CASSQGYRGGETQYF
V gene: TRBV4-2; clone size: -; CDR3 length: 16; D gene: -; CDR3 protein: CASSYHKPGANTEAFF
V gene: TRBV7-2; clone size: -; CDR3 length: 18; D gene: TRBD1; CDR3 protein: CASSHSRDSPHSGNTIYF
V gene: TRBV7-2; clone size: -; CDR3 length: 14; D gene: -; CDR3 protein: CASRLAAQGDTQYF
V gene: TRBV6-5; clone size: many; CDR3 length: 14; D gene: -; CDR3 protein: CASSYSIQATEAFF
V gene: TRBV20-1; clone size: many; CDR3 length: 13; D gene: TRBD1; CDR3 protein: CSARDSHYNEQFF
V gene: TRBV28; clone size: few; CDR3 length: 14; D gene: -; CDR3 protein: CASSSHGGAYEQYF
V gene: TRBV10-3; clone size: -; CDR3 length: 15; D gene: -; CDR3 protein: CAAGGVGVSYNEQFF
V gene: TRBV10-3; clone size: few; CDR3 length: 19; D gene: TRBD1; CDR3 protein: CAISETLRDSPLSTDTQYF
V gene: TRBV5-1; clone size: -; CDR3 length: 15; D gene: -; CDR3 protein: CASSATLGGKDTQYF
V gene: TRBV6-5; clone size: -; CDR3 length: 17; D gene: -; CDR3 protein: CASSYSKKRAPNTEAFF
V gene: TRBV20-1; clone size: few; CDR3 length: 17; D gene: TRBD2; CDR3 protein: CSARRHLAGLSTDTQYF
V gene: TRBV9; clone size: -; CDR3 length: 15; D gene: -; CDR3 protein: CASSLRDSSNSPPHF
V gene: TRBV6-1; clone size: few; CDR3 length: 15; D gene: -; CDR3 protein: CASSESGATYNEQFF
V gene: TRBV27; clone size: -; CDR3 length: 16; D gene: TRBD1; CDR3 protein: CASSPLGDRLYNEQFF
V gene: TRBV7-2; clone size: few; CDR3 length: 15; D gene: -; CDR3 protein: CASSLLTASKNIQYF
V gene: TRBV2; clone size: few; CDR3 length: 14; D gene: TRBD2; CDR3 protein: CASRGRGPSYEQYF
V gene: TRBV24-1; clone size: -; CDR3 length: 15; D gene: -; CDR3 protein: CATSDRGAGANVLTF
V gene: TRBV6-6; clone size: -; CDR3 length: 14; D gene: TRBD2; CDR3 protein: CASTPGLAEDIQYF
V gene: TRBV20-1; clone size: few; CDR3 length: 14; D gene: -; CDR3 protein: CSARATRGTDTQYF
V gene: TRBV3-1; clone size: -; CDR3 length: 14; D gene: -; CDR3 protein: CASSQDHGHQPQHF
V gene: TRBV3-1; clone size: -; CDR3 length: 15; D gene: -; CDR3 protein: CASSRGQFPQETQYF
V gene: TRBV6-1; clone size: few; CDR3 length: 15; D gene: -; CDR3 protein: CASTKTSSSEETQYF
V gene: TRBV7-2; clone size: few; CDR3 length: 13; D gene: -; CDR3 protein: CASSYSILGEQYF
V gene: TRBV28; clone size: -; CDR3 length: 14; D gene: TRBD1; CDR3 protein: CASRLDRAYGGYTF
V gene: TRBV28; clone size: -; CDR3 length: 15; D gene: TRBD1; CDR3 protein: CASSARDRAYNEQFF
V gene: TRBV5-1; clone size: few; CDR3 length: 16; D gene: TRBD2; CDR3 protein: CASSLYAGVGTDTQYF